A selection of T cell receptor beta chains follows, all from one sample in a study of T cell responses to AZD1222 COVID-19 vaccine. The data were produced by immunoSEQ multiplex PCR, yet TCRdb's version contains in-frame clones alone and is incomplete. The table shows roughly 170,000 clones, with approximately 94% occurring only once. The material sequenced was peripheral blood, taken 28 days after the second AZD1222 dose. The receptors were gathered from an adult who received the AZD1222 COVID-19 vaccine. Both conserved end residues are trimmed from each CDR3. The D gene is left open where the match is weak. Expanded clones are given a class, and other clones once, few, many or no size at all.

clone_size v_call d_call cdr3_aa
- TRBV5-1 TRBD1 ASSLGTGAGNQPQH
once TRBV10-2 TRBD1 ASQDRATEAS
- TRBV7-9 TRBD2 ASSSNLGLAETQY
- TRBV6-6 - ASIRGDTEAF
- TRBV27 - ASGYSNQPQH
- TRBV9 - ASSVSRNTEAF
- TRBV19 - ASRQGISNQPQH
once TRBV7-8 - ASSTQGMNTEAF
once TRBV6-2/TRBV6-3 - ASSYSMFAYEQY
- TRBV7-3 - ASSLGLGNTEAF
- TRBV6-5 TRBD1 ASSTRDRESYEQY
- TRBV3-1/TRBV3-2 - ASSQELAHEQY
- TRBV18 - ASSPMILKEGSITEAF
once TRBV5-1 - ASSLGRGSNTEAF
- TRBV5-1 - ASSGGRWGERGNTIY
- TRBV19 - ASSMSPLAFYNEQF
- TRBV19 TRBD2 ASSTDSGISQETQY
- TRBV2 - ASWENTEAF
- TRBV15 TRBD1 ATSRMTGYLSGNQPQH
once TRBV28 TRBD1 ASSQGVRYGYT
- TRBV4-1 - ASSQEPPVAGSYETQY
- TRBV27 - ASSLSPGGYTEAF
- TRBV6-6 - ASSSRGGPGGYT
- TRBV7-9 - ASSPVGWAYGYT
- TRBV5-4 TRBD2 ASSHGTSGYNEQF
once TRBV6-5 - ASSYMDTGELF
- TRBV30 TRBD1 AWRDRARDGYT
- TRBV27 TRBD1 ASSQRTGAGNTIY
once TRBV29-1 TRBD1 SALQGAVNTEAF
once TRBV7-9 - ASSLNYYEQY
- TRBV2 - ASSEVRQGTYGYT
- TRBV7-9 - ASSLWGDGYT
- TRBV4-1 - ASSQARVVGELF
- TRBV6-5 - ASTRDMSNQPQH
- TRBV11-2 - ASSLGNNEQF
- TRBV5-4 - ASRQFTEFNTEAF
- TRBV5-5 - ASSLGVGGYQPQH
- TRBV2 TRBD1 ASRGHLQGANGYT
- TRBV5-5 - ASTNSGAGRFNEQF
- TRBV6-5 - ASSLKTGMGDGYT
- TRBV10-3 - ATGGLPSGNTIY
few TRBV19 - ASSIRDYGYT
- TRBV6-2/TRBV6-3 - ASSPTGIGTDTQY
- TRBV2 - ASRTDPTDGYT
- TRBV24-1 - ATSEVVGAPRSSYNSPLH
- TRBV9 - ASNLGGSLNQPQH
- TRBV5-6 - ASSFGRSRAGT
- TRBV4-3 TRBD1 ASSYKSRGTNYGYT
- TRBV7-2 - ASSRRGRREDEQY
- TRBV3-1/TRBV3-2 - ASSQGQGMNQETQY
- TRBV11-2 - ASSLDPTEAF
- TRBV6-4 - ASSEEVSSYNEQF
once TRBV7-9 - ASSSRRDSPLH
- TRBV7-2 - ASTTSGGGYGYT
- TRBV5-1 - ASSLADQGWTYEQY
- TRBV2 - ASSAGRAPNTEAF
- TRBV7-9 - ASSSDSLLRVQY